This TCR beta chain was sequenced for a study of T cell responses to AZD1222 COVID-19 vaccine. Looking at the study overall: Doses given second, at about 4 or about 12 weeks, were pooled.

General study findings and limits: As reported, nearly half of all spike-specific TCRs target variant regions that are unmutated.

Concerning this clone itself: The antigen is not known.

TCRdb's copy holds only in-frame clones and misses some; the assay was immunoSEQ multiplex PCR. The sample includes around 160,000 clones, approximately 88% seen only once; the top ten take more than 12%. The CDR3 extends over 12 amino acids. The ends were cut back, 3 bases at V and 8 bases at J, with 10 bases in the middle. The V and J genes are TRBV12-3 or TRBV12-4 and TRBJ1-2; a weak D match, TRBD1 (5 bases). Sequences were derived from peripheral blood, sampled on day 0 of AZD1222 vaccination. This sequence originates from an adult in good health. The DNA for the CDR3 is TGTGCCAGCAGTTTTACTGGGGGGGGCTACACCTTC. It is translated as CASSFTGGGYTF.